The clone carrying this TCR beta chain was seen many times. Each cDNA held unique molecular identifiers, and template switching gave it a universal primer site. TCRdb reprocessed the 5' RACE reads with MiXCR, giving one entry per CDR3 protein. The repertoire consists of around 95,000 distinct CDR3 sequences, with just under 6% occurring once and the leading ten covering 12%. This entry is derived from a study of identical twins. Trimming took 7 bases from V and 3 from J; bases not matched to a gene: 9. CDR3 size: 15 residues. The V gene's germline CDR1 is SQVTM and CDR2 ANQGSEA. The sequence came from a woman in her fifties or sixties in good health. The chain uses TRBV29-1 and TRBJ2-2, with 9 bases lining up with TRBD1. Sample: memory T cells sorted from blood. For the CDR3, the DNA is TGCAGCGCCCACAGGGGGCGCAGGGACACCGGGGAGCTGTTTTTT. Protein: CSAHRGRRDTGELFF.